This T cell receptor beta chain was recorded in a study of blood T cell repertoires in COVID-19. In the study overall: Samples representing acute and convalescent COVID-19 were sourced from the United States, Italy and Spain.

The method was immunoSEQ multiplex PCR; TCRdb's version includes in-frame clones alone and lacks a portion of them. The repertoire holds under 150,000 clones, with around 78% as singletons. The receptor comes from a human donor in a cohort sampled during active COVID-19. Sequenced material: peripheral blood.

CDR3 nucleotide sequence: TGTGCCAGCAGTGCAGGGGGGACAGGGGGCTGGTCACCCCTCCACTTT. Translating gives CASSAGGTGGWSPLHF. J is TRBJ1-6 and V is TRBV9; TRBD1 agrees at 12 bases. Germline CDR1 and CDR2: SGDLS and YYNGEE. The CDR3 has 16 amino acids. After removal of 5 bases from V and 10 bases from J, the junction contained 10 bases not matched to a gene.